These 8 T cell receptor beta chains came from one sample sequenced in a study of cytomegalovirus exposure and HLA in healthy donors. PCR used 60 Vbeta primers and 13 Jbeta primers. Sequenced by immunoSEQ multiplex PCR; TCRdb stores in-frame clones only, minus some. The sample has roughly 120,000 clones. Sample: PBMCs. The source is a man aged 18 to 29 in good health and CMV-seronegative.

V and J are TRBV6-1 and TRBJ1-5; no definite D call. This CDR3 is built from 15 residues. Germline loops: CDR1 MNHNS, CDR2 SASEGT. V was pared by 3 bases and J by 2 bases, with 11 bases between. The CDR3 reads CASSDQVSGNQPQHF. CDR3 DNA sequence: TGTGCCAGCAGTGACCAGGTATCAGGCAATCAGCCCCAGCATTTT.

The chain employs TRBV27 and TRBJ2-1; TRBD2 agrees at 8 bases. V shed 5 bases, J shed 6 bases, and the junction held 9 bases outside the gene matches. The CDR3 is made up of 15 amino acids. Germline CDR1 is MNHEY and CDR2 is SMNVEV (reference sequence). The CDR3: CASSTHSGAGNEQFF. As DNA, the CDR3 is TGTGCCAGCAGTACCCATAGCGGGGCAGGCAATGAGCAGTTCTTC.

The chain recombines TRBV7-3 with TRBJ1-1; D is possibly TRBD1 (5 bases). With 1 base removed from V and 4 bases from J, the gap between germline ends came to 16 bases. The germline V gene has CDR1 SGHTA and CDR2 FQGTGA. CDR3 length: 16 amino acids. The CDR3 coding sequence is TGTGCCAGCAGCTTAAGCGGGGGAATGAGGACCACTGAAGCTTTCTTT. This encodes CASSLSGGMRTTEAFF.

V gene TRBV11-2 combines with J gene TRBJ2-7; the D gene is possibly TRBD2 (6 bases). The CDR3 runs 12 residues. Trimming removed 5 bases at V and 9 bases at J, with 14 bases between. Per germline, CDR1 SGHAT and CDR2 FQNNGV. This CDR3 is CASSLPEGTQYF. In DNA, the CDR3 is TGTGCCAGCAGCCTACCGGAGGGTACGCAGTACTTC. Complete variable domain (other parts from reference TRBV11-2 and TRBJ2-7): EAGVAQSPRYKIIEKRQSVAFWCNPISGHATLYWYQQILGQGPKLLIQFQNNGVVDDSQLPKDRFSAERLKGVDSTLKIQPAKLEDSAVYLCASSLPEGTQYFGPGTRLTVT.

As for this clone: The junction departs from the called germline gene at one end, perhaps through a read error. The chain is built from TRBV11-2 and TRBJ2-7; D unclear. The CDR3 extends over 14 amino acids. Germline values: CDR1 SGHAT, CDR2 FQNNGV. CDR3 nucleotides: TGTACCAGCACTTTAGGTAGGAGCTCCTACGAGCAGTACTTC. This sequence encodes CTSTLGRSSYEQYF.

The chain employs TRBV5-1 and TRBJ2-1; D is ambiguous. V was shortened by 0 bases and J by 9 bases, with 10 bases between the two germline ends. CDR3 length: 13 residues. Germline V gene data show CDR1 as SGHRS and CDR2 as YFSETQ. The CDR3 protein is CASSLGDIGEQFF. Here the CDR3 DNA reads TGCGCCAGCAGCTTGGGAGATATTGGTGAGCAGTTCTTC.

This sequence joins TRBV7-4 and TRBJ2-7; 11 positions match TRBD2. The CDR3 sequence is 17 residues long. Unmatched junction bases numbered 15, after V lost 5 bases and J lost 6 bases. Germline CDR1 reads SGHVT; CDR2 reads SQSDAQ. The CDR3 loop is CASSLSGRATRAREQYF. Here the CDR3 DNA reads TGTGCCAGCAGCCTTAGCGGGAGGGCCACACGGGCGCGCGAGCAGTACTTC.

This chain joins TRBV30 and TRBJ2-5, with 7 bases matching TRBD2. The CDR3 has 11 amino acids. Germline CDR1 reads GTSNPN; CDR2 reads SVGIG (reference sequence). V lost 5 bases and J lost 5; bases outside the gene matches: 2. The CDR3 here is CAWGGDETQYF. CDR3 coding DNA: TGTGCCTGGGGGGGGGACGAGACCCAGTACTTC.